A selection of T cell receptor beta chains follows, all from one sample in a study of neurological immune-mediated disorders. TCRdb recomputed calls from the 5' RACE reads with MiXCR, one row per CDR3 protein. The table has about 79,000 distinct CDR3 sequences, approximately 14% seen once. The specimen sequenced was PBMCs. The receptors shown here come from a woman between 45 and 60 years old in good health. The CDR3 runs from the conserved cysteine through the conserved F or W. A D gene is named only where the DNA matches it firmly. Clone size, where shown, is once, few, many, or a class for clones that have expanded.

CDR3 protein,clone size,D gene,J gene,V gene
CASSSILGTDGNTEAFF,many,TRBD1,TRBJ1-1,TRBV5-1
CASSPDTGAYNEQFF,many,-,TRBJ2-1,TRBV5-1
CSAREYNEQFF,many,-,TRBJ2-1,TRBV20-1
CASRPGLALKKQFF,many,TRBD2,TRBJ2-1,TRBV5-1
CASSLGTGQLVSGSF,-,-,TRBJ2-1,TRBV5-1
CSARPLGDPNTGELFF,many,-,TRBJ2-2,TRBV20-1
CASSLDENQPQHF,many,-,TRBJ1-5,TRBV12-3/TRBV12-4
CASSHGTGPTDTQYF,many,TRBD1,TRBJ2-3,TRBV28
CASSWGQGAGELFF,many,-,TRBJ2-2,TRBV5-1
CATSRANQPQHF,-,-,TRBJ1-5,TRBV15
CASSFSGLAGGGNEQFF,-,TRBD2,TRBJ2-1,TRBV7-8
CASSLDGSGSVYEQYF,-,TRBD2,TRBJ2-7,TRBV5-1
CSAKGLAGAFQETQYF,many,TRBD2,TRBJ2-5,TRBV20-1
CASSPNPGTYTGELFF,many,-,TRBJ2-2,TRBV2
CASSFDRGIWNEQFF,many,-,TRBJ2-1,TRBV7-2
CASSLGQDTGELFF,many,-,TRBJ2-2,TRBV5-1
CASREDRGRLNTEAFF,many,TRBD1,TRBJ1-1,TRBV6-1
CASSVDPTGDEQFF,many,-,TRBJ2-1,TRBV5-1
CASTDWGNQPQHF,many,-,TRBJ1-5,TRBV19
CATNSGQGSNQPQHF,-,TRBD1,TRBJ1-5,TRBV15
CASSYGSGVNTEAFF,many,-,TRBJ1-1,TRBV6-6
CSVMTGQNTEAFF,many,-,TRBJ1-1,TRBV29-1
CSVGSYEQYF,many,-,TRBJ2-7,TRBV29-1
CASSYIEGSGYTF,many,-,TRBJ1-2,TRBV6-5
CSARPMAGDQETQYF,many,TRBD2,TRBJ2-5,TRBV20-1
CASSPTSQGAEAFF,many,TRBD1,TRBJ1-1,TRBV5-1
CASSPSLAGGWNEQFF,few,TRBD2,TRBJ2-1,TRBV18
CASRSTRAVVTDTPYF,once,-,TRBJ2-3,TRBV5-5
CSAPAEGDEQFF,medium-sized,-,TRBJ2-1,TRBV20-1
CASSSIMSSYNEQFF,-,-,TRBJ2-1,TRBV5-1
CSAQDGSSNQPQHF,few,-,TRBJ1-5,TRBV20-1
CSVDISSYGYTF,-,-,TRBJ1-2,TRBV29-1
CASSTAGTGGDEQYF,many,TRBD1,TRBJ2-7,TRBV5-1
CASRTGLAGGPTGELFF,many,TRBD2,TRBJ2-2,TRBV5-5
CASTESGRSYGYTF,many,-,TRBJ1-2,TRBV6-5
CASSLLRELATEAFF,-,-,TRBJ1-1,TRBV14
CASSPWRGDQETQYF,many,TRBD2,TRBJ2-5,TRBV6-5
CASRDTLEGYEQYF,many,-,TRBJ2-7,TRBV5-1
CASSLGLAGSRTWETQYF,-,TRBD2,TRBJ2-5,TRBV7-9
CASSLVDPSTEAFF,few,-,TRBJ1-1,TRBV5-1
CASSQGLDSYEQYF,many,-,TRBJ2-7,TRBV4-1
CSARRTVGGLDTQYF,-,-,TRBJ2-3,TRBV20-1
CASSAGRDTIYF,many,-,TRBJ1-3,TRBV7-9
CSVAGQGRYEQYF,many,TRBD1,TRBJ2-7,TRBV29-1
CASSLEIADAQYF,few,-,TRBJ2-3,TRBV7-2
CSVGAQGFGNTIYF,many,-,TRBJ1-3,TRBV29-1
CASSPPRGLSSYEQYF,many,-,TRBJ2-7,TRBV7-9
CSAREGPIWPLHF,many,-,TRBJ1-6,TRBV20-1
CASSPLPGRSTGELFF,few,-,TRBJ2-2,TRBV12-3/TRBV12-4
CASSTGLAEGTGELFF,many,TRBD2,TRBJ2-2,TRBV5-1
CAISPTGDQPQHF,many,TRBD1,TRBJ1-5,TRBV10-3
CASSQMSGTSGGRLRETQYF,many,TRBD2,TRBJ2-5,TRBV3-1
CASTPGLAGGETQYF,-,TRBD2,TRBJ2-5,TRBV6-2/TRBV6-3
CASSLVGLNEKLFF,many,-,TRBJ1-4,TRBV28
CASSPRRDRVNEQFF,few,TRBD1,TRBJ2-1,TRBV12-3/TRBV12-4
CASSNRDRGFNEQFF,many,TRBD1,TRBJ2-1,TRBV28
CASSPWSEETQYF,-,-,TRBJ2-5,TRBV3-1
CASSLSPGDQPQHF,many,-,TRBJ1-5,TRBV5-1
CASSLAADTQYF,many,-,TRBJ2-3,TRBV7-2